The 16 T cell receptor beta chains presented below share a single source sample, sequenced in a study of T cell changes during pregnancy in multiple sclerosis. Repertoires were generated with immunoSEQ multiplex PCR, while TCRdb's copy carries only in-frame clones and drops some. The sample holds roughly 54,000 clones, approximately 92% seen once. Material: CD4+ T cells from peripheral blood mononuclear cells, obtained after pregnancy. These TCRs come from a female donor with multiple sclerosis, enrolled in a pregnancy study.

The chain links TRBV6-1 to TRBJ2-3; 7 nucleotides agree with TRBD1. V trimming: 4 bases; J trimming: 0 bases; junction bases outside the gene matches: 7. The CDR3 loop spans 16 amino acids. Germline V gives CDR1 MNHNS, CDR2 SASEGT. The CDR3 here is CASSARQGLSTDTQYF. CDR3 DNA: TGTGCCAGCAGTGCCCGACAGGGATTAAGCACAGATACGCAGTATTTT.

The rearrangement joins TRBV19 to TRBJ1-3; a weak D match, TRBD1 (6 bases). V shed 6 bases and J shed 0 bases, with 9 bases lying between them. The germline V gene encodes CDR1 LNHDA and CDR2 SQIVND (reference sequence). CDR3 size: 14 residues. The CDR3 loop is CASRDSSSGNTIYF. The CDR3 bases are TGTGCCAGTAGGGACAGCTCCTCTGGAAACACCATATATTTT.

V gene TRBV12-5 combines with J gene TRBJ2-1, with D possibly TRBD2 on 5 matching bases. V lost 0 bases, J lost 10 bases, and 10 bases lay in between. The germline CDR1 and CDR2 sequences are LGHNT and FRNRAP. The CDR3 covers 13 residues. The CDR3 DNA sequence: TGTGCTAGTGGTTTGGTAACTGGGGAGGAGCAGTTCTTC. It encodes CASGLVTGEEQFF.

CDR3 in amino acids: CASSAGTGKETQYF. CDR3 bases: TGTGCCAGCAGCGCCGGGACAGGGAAAGAGACCCAGTACTTC. The chain links TRBV7-9 to TRBJ2-5, with 9 positions matching TRBD1. CDR1 is SEHNR and CDR2 is FQNEAQ in the germline V gene (reference sequence). J lost 3 bases, V lost 5 bases, and 4 bases had no gene match. The CDR3 has 14 amino acids.

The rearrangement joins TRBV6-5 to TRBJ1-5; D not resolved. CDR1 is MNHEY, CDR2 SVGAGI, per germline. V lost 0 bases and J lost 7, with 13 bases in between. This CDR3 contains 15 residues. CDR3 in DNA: TGTGCCAGCAGTTACTCGATCCCGGGGTTACAGCCCCAGCATTTT. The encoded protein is CASSYSIPGLQPQHF.

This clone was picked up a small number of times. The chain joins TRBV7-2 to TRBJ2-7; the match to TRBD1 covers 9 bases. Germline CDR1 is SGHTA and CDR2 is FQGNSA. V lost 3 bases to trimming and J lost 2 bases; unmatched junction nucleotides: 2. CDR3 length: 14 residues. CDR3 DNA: TGTGCCAGCAGCTTGCGGACAGGGGCCTACGAGCAGTACTTC. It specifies CASSLRTGAYEQYF. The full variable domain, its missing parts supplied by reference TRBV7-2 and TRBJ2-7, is GAGVSQSPSNKVTEKGKDVELRCDPISGHTALYWYRQSLGQGLEFLIYFQGNSAPDKSGLPSDRFSAERTGGSVSTLTIQRTQQEDSAVYLCASSLRTGAYEQYFGPGTRLTVT.

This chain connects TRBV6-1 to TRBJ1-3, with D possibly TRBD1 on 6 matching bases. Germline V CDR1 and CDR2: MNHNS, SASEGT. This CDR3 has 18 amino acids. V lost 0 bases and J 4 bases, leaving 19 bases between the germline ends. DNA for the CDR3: TGTGCCAGCAGTGAAGCTGCGGGTGATGGGGGACACGGAAACACCATATATTTT. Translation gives CASSEAAGDGGHGNTIYF.

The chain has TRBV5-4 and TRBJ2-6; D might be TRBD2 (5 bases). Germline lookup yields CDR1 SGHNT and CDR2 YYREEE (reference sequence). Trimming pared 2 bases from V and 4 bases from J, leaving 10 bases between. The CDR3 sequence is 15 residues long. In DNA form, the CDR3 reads TGTGCCAGCAGCTTTGCGGGTAGGGGGGCCAACGTCCTGACTTTC. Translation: CASSFAGRGANVLTF.

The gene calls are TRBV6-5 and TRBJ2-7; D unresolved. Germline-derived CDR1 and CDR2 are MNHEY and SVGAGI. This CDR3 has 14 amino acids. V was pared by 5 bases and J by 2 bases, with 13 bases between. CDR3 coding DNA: TGTGCCAGCAGTCAACGGCGACACCCCTACGAGCAGTACTTC. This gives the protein CASSQRRHPYEQYF.

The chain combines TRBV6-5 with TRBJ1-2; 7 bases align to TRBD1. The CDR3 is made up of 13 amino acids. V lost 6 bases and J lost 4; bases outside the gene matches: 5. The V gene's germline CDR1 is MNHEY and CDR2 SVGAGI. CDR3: CASSGDSAYGYTF. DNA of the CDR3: TGTGCCAGCAGCGGGGACAGCGCCTATGGCTACACCTTC.

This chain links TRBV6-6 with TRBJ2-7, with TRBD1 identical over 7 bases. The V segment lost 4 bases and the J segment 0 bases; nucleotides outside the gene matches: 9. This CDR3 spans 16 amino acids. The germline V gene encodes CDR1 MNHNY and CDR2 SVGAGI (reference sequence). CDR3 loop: CASSFPTGYGSYEQYF. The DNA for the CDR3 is TGTGCCAGCAGTTTTCCGACAGGGTACGGCTCCTACGAGCAGTACTTC.

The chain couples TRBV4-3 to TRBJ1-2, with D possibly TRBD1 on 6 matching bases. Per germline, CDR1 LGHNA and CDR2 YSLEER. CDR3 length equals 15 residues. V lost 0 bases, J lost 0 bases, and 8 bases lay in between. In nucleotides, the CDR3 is TGCGCCAGCAGCCAAGATCGGGACACTAACTATGGCTACACCTTC. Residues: CASSQDRDTNYGYTF.

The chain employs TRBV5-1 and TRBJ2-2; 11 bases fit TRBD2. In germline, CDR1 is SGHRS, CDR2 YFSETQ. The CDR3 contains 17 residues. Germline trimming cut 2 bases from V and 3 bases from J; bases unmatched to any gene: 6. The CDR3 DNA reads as TGCGCCAGCAGCTTTACTAGCGGGGGCCTCGACACCGGGGAGCTGTTTTTT. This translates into CASSFTSGGLDTGELFF.

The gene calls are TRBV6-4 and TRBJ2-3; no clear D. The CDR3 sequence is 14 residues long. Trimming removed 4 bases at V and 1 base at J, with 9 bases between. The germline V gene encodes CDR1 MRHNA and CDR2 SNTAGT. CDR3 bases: TGTGCCAGCAGTGCCGGTCGGGGCACAGATACGCAGTATTTT. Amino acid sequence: CASSAGRGTDTQYF.

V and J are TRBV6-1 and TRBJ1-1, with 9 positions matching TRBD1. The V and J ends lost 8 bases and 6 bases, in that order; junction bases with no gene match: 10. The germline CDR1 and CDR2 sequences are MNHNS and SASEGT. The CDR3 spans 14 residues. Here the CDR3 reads CASGDRGVVPEAFF. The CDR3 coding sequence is TGTGCCAGCGGCGACAGGGGGGTCGTGCCTGAAGCTTTCTTT.

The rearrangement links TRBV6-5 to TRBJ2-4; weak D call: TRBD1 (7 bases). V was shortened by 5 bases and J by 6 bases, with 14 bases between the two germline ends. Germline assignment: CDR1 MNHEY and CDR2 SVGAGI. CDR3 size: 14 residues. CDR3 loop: CASSRGTELNIQYF. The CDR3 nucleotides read TGTGCCAGCAGTCGCGGGACAGAGTTAAACATTCAGTACTTC.